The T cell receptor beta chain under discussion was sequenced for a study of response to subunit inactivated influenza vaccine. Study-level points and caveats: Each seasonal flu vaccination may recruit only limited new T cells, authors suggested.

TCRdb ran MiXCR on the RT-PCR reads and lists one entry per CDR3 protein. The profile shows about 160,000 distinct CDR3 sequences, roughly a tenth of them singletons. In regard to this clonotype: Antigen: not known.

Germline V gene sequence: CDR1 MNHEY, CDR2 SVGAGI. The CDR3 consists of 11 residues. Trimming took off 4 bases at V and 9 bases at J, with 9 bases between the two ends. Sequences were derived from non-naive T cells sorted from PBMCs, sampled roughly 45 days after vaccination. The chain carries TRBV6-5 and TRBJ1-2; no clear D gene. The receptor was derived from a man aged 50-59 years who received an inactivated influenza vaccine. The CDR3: CASSSQNSYTF. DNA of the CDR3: TGTGCCAGCAGTTCCCAAAATAGCTACACCTTC.